The subject of this entry is one T cell receptor beta chain. In the original processing: Cell counts per sample came from amplifying reference gene primers. Measured with immunoSEQ multiplex PCR; TCRdb has only the in-frame clones, and not every one. That table gives V, J and clone size, and the DNA gave D and trimming. Of tens of thousands of clones listed, about four fifths are singletons. This record belongs to a study of blood T cell repertoires in COVID-19. Study at large: PBMCs, B-cell-depleted T cells, or T cells were the source of the cDNA or gDNA that made up the material.

The CDR3 runs 16 residues. The V gene end was trimmed by 3 bases and the J gene end by 2 bases; junction bases not matched to a gene: 11. The V gene's germline CDR1 is SGDLS and CDR2 YYNGEE. The rearrangement uses TRBV9 and TRBJ2-7, with TRBD2 matching over 7 bases. The sequence was collected from a man between 60 and 70 years old with acute or convalescent COVID-19. Sequencing was done on a sample of peripheral blood. The CDR3 DNA follows: TGTGCCAGCAGCGAGCCCTCCAGCGGGGCGACCTACGAGCAGTACTTC. As protein: CASSEPSSGATYEQYF. The full variable domain, completed using reference TRBV9 and TRBJ2-7, is DSGVTQTPKHLITATGQRVTLRCSPRSGDLSVYWYQQSLDQGLQFLIQYYNGEERAKGNILERFSAQQFPDLHSELNLSSLELGDSALYFCASSEPSSGATYEQYFGPGTRLTVT.